The rows below give T cell receptor beta chains drawn from one sample of a study of CD4 T cells in relation to SARS-CoV-2 and coronaviruses. Here immunoSEQ multiplex PCR was the method, and the copy in TCRdb shows in-frame clones only, minus some. The sample includes about 16,000 clones, around 73% of them seen just once. The antigens for these receptors are not known. The material sequenced was CD4+ T cells from PBMCs, cultured in vitro. The receptors were sampled from a human donor in good health. CDR3s include the opening cysteine and the closing phenylalanine or tryptophan. Fields, in order: V gene, J gene, D gene, clone size, CDR3 DNA, CDR3 protein. The D gene is left open where the match is weak. Expanded clones are given a class, and other clones once, few, many or no size at all.

V gene: TRBV7-3
J gene: TRBJ2-2
D gene: -
clone size: few
CDR3 DNA: TGTGCCAGCAGCTCCGCTTCAGCCGGGGAGCTGTTTTTT
CDR3 protein: CASSSASAGELFF

V gene: TRBV6-5
J gene: TRBJ2-2
D gene: TRBD1
clone size: once
CDR3 DNA: TGTGCCAGTCATCAGGGGGCGCCCGGGGAGCTGTTTTTT
CDR3 protein: CASHQGAPGELFF

V gene: TRBV24-1
J gene: TRBJ2-1
D gene: -
clone size: -
CDR3 DNA: TGTGCCACCGACGGGGGAGAGGGAGGGGGTGAGCAGTTCTTC
CDR3 protein: CATDGGEGGGEQFF

V gene: TRBV10-1
J gene: TRBJ2-5
D gene: TRBD1
clone size: -
CDR3 DNA: TGCGCCAGCAGTGACCGCCGGGACAGAAACGAAGAGACCCAGTACTTC
CDR3 protein: CASSDRRDRNEETQYF

V gene: TRBV6-5
J gene: TRBJ2-1
D gene: -
clone size: -
CDR3 DNA: TGTGCCAGCAGTCGGGCGAATGAGCAGTTCTTC
CDR3 protein: CASSRANEQFF

V gene: TRBV4-2
J gene: TRBJ2-5
D gene: TRBD2
clone size: -
CDR3 DNA: TGTGCCAGCAGCCAAGGGTTATTGGGACTAGCGGGAGTTTACCAAGAGACCCAGTACTTC
CDR3 protein: CASSQGLLGLAGVYQETQYF

V gene: TRBV23-1
J gene: TRBJ2-1
D gene: TRBD2
clone size: -
CDR3 DNA: TGCGCCAGCAGTCTCTCCATAGCGGGAGGGACCTACAATGAGCAGTTCTTC
CDR3 protein: CASSLSIAGGTYNEQFF

V gene: TRBV7-3
J gene: TRBJ2-4
D gene: -
clone size: -
CDR3 DNA: TGTGCCAGCAGCTTAACAGGGAACGAAAACATTCAGTACTTC
CDR3 protein: CASSLTGNENIQYF

V gene: TRBV5-1
J gene: TRBJ1-4
D gene: TRBD1
clone size: -
CDR3 DNA: TGCGCCAGCAGACAGGGGGTAACTAATGAAAAACTGTTTTTT
CDR3 protein: CASRQGVTNEKLFF

V gene: TRBV2
J gene: TRBJ1-2
D gene: -
clone size: few
CDR3 DNA: TGTGCCGGCCGCCGGGACTTTTCATACACCTTC
CDR3 protein: CAGRRDFSYTF

V gene: TRBV19
J gene: TRBJ1-2
D gene: TRBD1
clone size: once
CDR3 DNA: TGTGCCAGTACCCGGTCGACAGGGGGACAATATGGCTACACCTTC
CDR3 protein: CASTRSTGGQYGYTF

V gene: TRBV15
J gene: TRBJ2-3
D gene: -
clone size: -
CDR3 DNA: TGTGCCACCAGCAGAGATTTGCATGGAATGCGAGGAGATACGCAGTATTTT
CDR3 protein: CATSRDLHGMRGDTQYF

V gene: TRBV27
J gene: TRBJ2-5
D gene: -
clone size: -
CDR3 DNA: TGTGCCAGCAGTTTAGGGGAGACCCAGTACTTC
CDR3 protein: CASSLGETQYF

V gene: TRBV10-3
J gene: TRBJ2-1
D gene: -
clone size: -
CDR3 DNA: TGTGCCATCAGTGCCCTAGTAGGACAGCATAATGAGCAGTTCTTC
CDR3 protein: CAISALVGQHNEQFF